These 14 T cell receptor beta chains were sequenced from one sample in a study of brain metastases from non-small cell lung cancer. Here immunoSEQ multiplex PCR was the method, and the copy in TCRdb shows in-frame clones only, minus some. Of about 2,000 clones in the sample, approximately 86% were seen once. Sequencing was carried out using primary lung tumor tissue. Receptor source: a donor at least 40 years old with non-small cell lung cancer.

The rearrangement links TRBV3-1 (or the pseudogene TRBV3-2) to TRBJ1-4; weak D call: TRBD1 (6 bases). V was clipped by 4 bases and J by 13 bases, with 16 bases between them. This CDR3 is 13 amino acids long. Germline V CDR1 and CDR2: LGHDT, YNNKEL (reference sequence). The CDR3 nucleotides are TGTGCCAGCAGCCTCGGGGGGGCAGGACGACTGTTTTTT. Translating it yields CASSLGGAGRLFF.

This chain joins TRBV5-1 and TRBJ1-4, with D tentatively TRBD1 (5 bases). Per germline, CDR1 SGHRS and CDR2 YFSETQ. The CDR3 extends over 14 amino acids. V dropped 0 bases and J dropped 8 bases, with 11 bases sitting between them. CDR3 protein: CASSLAGNGEKLFF. For the CDR3, the DNA is TGCGCCAGCAGCTTGGCAGGGAACGGGGAAAAACTGTTTTTT.

The CDR3 sequence is CASRHKREGPVGELFF. The CDR3 bases are TGTGCCAGCAGACATAAGCGGGAGGGTCCCGTCGGGGAGCTGTTTTTT. The J gene is TRBJ2-2, the V gene TRBV6-6; 10 positions match TRBD2. The ends lost 6 bases at V and 7 bases at J; junction bases unmatched: 11. This CDR3 contains 16 residues. Per the germline V gene, CDR1 is MNHNY and CDR2 is SVGAGI (reference sequence).

The chain combines TRBV5-1 with TRBJ2-3, with TRBD1 matching over 7 bases. Trimming removed 0 bases from V and 2 bases from J; junction bases left unmatched: 3. CDR1 is SGHRS, CDR2 YFSETQ, per germline. There are 15 residues in the CDR3. The CDR3 nucleotides read TGCGCCAGCAGCTTGGCCCAGGGGGTCACAGATACGCAGTATTTT. This encodes CASSLAQGVTDTQYF.

This clone turned up a few times. The rearrangement joins TRBV6-5 to TRBJ1-2; D may be TRBD1 (5 bases). The length of the CDR3 is 14 residues. V was cut by 6 bases and J by 5 bases, with 16 bases left in between. Germline assignment: CDR1 MNHEY and CDR2 SVGAGI. CDR3 residues: CASRARDLRYGYTF. CDR3 nucleotides: TGTGCCAGCAGGGCGAGGGACCTTAGGTATGGCTACACCTTC.

The chain combines TRBV6-6 with TRBJ2-2; D perhaps matches TRBD1 (6 bases). Per the germline V gene, CDR1 is MNHNY and CDR2 is SVGAGI (reference sequence). This CDR3 is 14 amino acids long. Trimming removed 6 bases from V and 1 base from J, with 9 bases in between. In DNA, the CDR3 is TGTGCCAGCAGCCAGGGACAGAACACCGGGGAGCTGTTTTTT. Its translation: CASSQGQNTGELFF.

The rearrangement joins TRBV19 to TRBJ2-3; TRBD1 aligns across 7 bases. With 3 bases clipped from V and 3 bases from J, the junction kept 6 bases outside the gene matches. Germline CDR1 reads LNHDA; CDR2 reads SQIVND (reference sequence). The CDR3 runs to 15 residues. In DNA form, the CDR3 reads TGTGCCAGTAGTATGCACAGGGGAAGAACAGATACGCAGTATTTT. This gives the protein CASSMHRGRTDTQYF.

This clone has just one count. This chain connects TRBV5-1 to TRBJ1-1; D is undetermined. In germline, CDR1 is SGHRS, CDR2 YFSETQ. The CDR3 runs 11 residues. V was pared by 0 bases and J by 7 bases, with 4 bases between. Written as DNA, the CDR3 is TGCGCCAGCAGCTTGGCCGGTGAAGCTTTCTTT. Translated, it gives CASSLAGEAFF.

This chain uses TRBV5-1 with TRBJ2-1, with D maybe TRBD2 (6 bases). V lost 0 bases and J 9 bases, leaving 16 bases between the germline ends. Germline CDR1 is SGHRS and CDR2 is YFSETQ. The CDR3 is 15 residues long. The CDR3 DNA follows: TGCGCCAGCAGCTTGGGGGGGACTTCCCCGGGTGAGCAGTTCTTC. This codes for CASSLGGTSPGEQFF. Complete variable domain (other parts from reference TRBV5-1 and TRBJ2-1): KAGVTQTPRYLIKTRGQQVTLSCSPISGHRSVSWYQQTPGQGLQFLFEYFSETQRNKGNFPGRFSGRQFSNSRSEMNVSTLELGDSALYLCASSLGGTSPGEQFFGPGTRLTVL.

This chain's CDR3 is CASSPRGQGAGRYGYTF. The CDR3 nucleotides read TGCGCCAGCAGTCCCCGGGGACAGGGGGCTGGTCGCTATGGCTACACCTTC. The chain combines TRBV10-2 with TRBJ1-2; 12 positions agree with TRBD1. Per the germline V gene, CDR1 is WSHSY and CDR2 is SAAADI. The CDR3 loop spans 17 amino acids. The V gene end was trimmed by 5 bases and the J gene end by 4 bases; junction bases not matched to a gene: 11.

The chain couples TRBV29-1 to TRBJ2-1; 9 nucleotides match TRBD1. Unmatched junction bases numbered 11, after V lost 4 bases and J lost 1 base. CDR1 and CDR2 (germline): SQVTM, ANQGSEA. The CDR3 has 17 residues. CDR3 nucleotides: TGCAGCGTTGGGGGGACCATAGGACAGGGGTCCTACAATGAGCAGTTCTTC. This gives the protein CSVGGTIGQGSYNEQFF.

The chain uses TRBV5-6 and TRBJ1-6; D not resolved. V lost 1 base and J lost 0, with 8 bases in between. Germline CDR1 is SGHDT and CDR2 is YYEEEE. This CDR3 spans 16 amino acids. CDR3 in amino acids: CASSLKGSSYNSPLHF. The CDR3 region has the DNA TGTGCCAGCAGCTTGAAAGGGAGCTCCTATAATTCACCCCTCCACTTT.

The V gene is TRBV4-1, the J gene TRBJ2-5; 9 nucleotides agree with TRBD1. Germline assignment: CDR1 MGHRA and CDR2 YSYEKL. The V and J ends lost 1 base and 4 bases, in that order; junction bases with no gene match: 7. The CDR3 contains 16 residues. The DNA for the CDR3 is TGCGCCAGCAGCCAAGGGGACAGGGTGGCCCTAGAGACCCAGTACTTC. It codes for CASSQGDRVALETQYF.

This chain uses TRBV25-1 with TRBJ1-2, with D possibly being TRBD1 (6 bases). Trimming removed 3 bases at V and 1 base at J, with 9 bases between. This CDR3 region has 14 residues. Germline V gene data show CDR1 as MGHDK and CDR2 as SYGVNS. CDR3 sequence (DNA): TGTGCCAGCAGTGAGGACAGTGGTAACTATGGCTACACCTTC. This gives the protein CASSEDSGNYGYTF.